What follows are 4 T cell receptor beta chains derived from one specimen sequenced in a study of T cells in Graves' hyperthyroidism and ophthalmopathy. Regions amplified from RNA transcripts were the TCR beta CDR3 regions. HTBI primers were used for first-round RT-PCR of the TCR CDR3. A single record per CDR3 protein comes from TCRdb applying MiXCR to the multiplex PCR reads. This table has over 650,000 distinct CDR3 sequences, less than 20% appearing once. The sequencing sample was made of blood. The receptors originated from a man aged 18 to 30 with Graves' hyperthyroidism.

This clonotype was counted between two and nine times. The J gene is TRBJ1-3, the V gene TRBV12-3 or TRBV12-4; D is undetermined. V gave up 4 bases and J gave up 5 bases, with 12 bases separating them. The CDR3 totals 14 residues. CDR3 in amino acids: CASSSNLRRNTIYF. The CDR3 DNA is TGTGCCAGCAGTTCTAACCTTCGGAGAAACACCATATATTTT.

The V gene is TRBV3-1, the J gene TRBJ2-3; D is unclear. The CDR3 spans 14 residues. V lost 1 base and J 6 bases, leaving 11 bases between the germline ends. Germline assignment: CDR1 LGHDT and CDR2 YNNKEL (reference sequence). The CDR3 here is CASSQVTIGDTQYF. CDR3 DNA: TGTGCCAGCAGCCAAGTGACCATAGGTGATACGCAGTATTTT.

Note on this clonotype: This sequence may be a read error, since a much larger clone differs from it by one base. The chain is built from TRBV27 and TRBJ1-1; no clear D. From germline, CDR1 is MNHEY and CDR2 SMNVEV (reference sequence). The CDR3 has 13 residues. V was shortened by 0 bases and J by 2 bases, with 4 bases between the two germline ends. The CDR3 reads CASSLSFNTEAFF. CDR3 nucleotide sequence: TGTGCCAGCAGTTTATCCTTTAACACTGAAGCTTTCTTT.

The CDR3 region is CASSYSTGGEQFF. Written as DNA, the CDR3 is TGTGCCAGCAGTTACTCGACTGGCGGGGAGCAGTTCTTC. V usage is TRBV6-6 and J usage is TRBJ2-1; TRBD2 is a possible D gene (5 bases). The CDR3 spans 13 residues. Germline V lookup: CDR1 MNHNY, CDR2 SVGAGI (reference sequence). V lost 0 bases and J 10 bases, leaving 10 bases between the germline ends.